The rows below give T cell receptor beta chains drawn from one sample of a study of graft-versus-host responses after intestinal transplantation. The repertoire was sequenced with immunoSEQ multiplex PCR; TCRdb's copy has only in-frame clones and lacks some. The sample carries under 100,000 clones, 80% to 95% recorded once. The sample consisted of PBMCs, taken about 450 days after intestinal transplant. The receptors here all came from a human patient who received an intestinal transplant, so some T cells may come from the graft donor. CDR3s include the opening cysteine and the closing phenylalanine or tryptophan. Each record gives: V gene, D gene, J gene, clone size, CDR3 DNA, CDR3 protein. D genes are given only for firm matches. Clone size is stated in some rows and not others, as once, few, many or a class when expanded.

>TRBV7-9|-|TRBJ2-4|-
TGTGCCAGCAGTTTCAGGACAGAAGGAAACATTCAGTACTTC
CASSFRTEGNIQYF
>TRBV6-1|-|TRBJ1-4|-
TGTGCCAGCAGTCAGGGGTTTGCAACTAATGAAAAACTGTTTTTT
CASSQGFATNEKLFF
>TRBV6-5|-|TRBJ2-7|-
TGTGCCAGCAGTTACAGGGCTGGCATCTACGAGCAGTACTTC
CASSYRAGIYEQYF
>TRBV18|-|TRBJ1-4|-
TGTGCCAGCTCACCTCAGGCAGGCGGGGAAAAACTGTTTTTT
CASSPQAGGEKLFF
>TRBV29-1|-|TRBJ1-1|-
TGCAGCGGGAGGAACACTGAAGCTTTCTTT
CSGRNTEAFF
>TRBV29-1|-|TRBJ1-2|-
TGCAGCGTTGAAAGTGGGACCCGGGGGTATGGCTACACCTTC
CSVESGTRGYGYTF
>TRBV18|-|TRBJ1-2|-
TGTGCCAGCTCACCAGGCCTCCCGGTGGGTGGCTACACCTTC
CASSPGLPVGGYTF
>TRBV11-3|TRBD2|TRBJ2-7|medium-sized
TGTGCCAGCAGCTTACCGGGGGGCGAGCAGTACTTC
CASSLPGGEQYF
>TRBV2|-|TRBJ1-5|-
TGTGCCACCGGGACGGTCAATCAGCCCCAGCATTTT
CATGTVNQPQHF
>TRBV19|-|TRBJ1-2|-
TGTGCCAGTACCAATGGGGGCAGCGGATCCTATGGCTACACCTTC
CASTNGGSGSYGYTF
>TRBV18|-|TRBJ1-3|-
TGTGCCAGCTCACCAGGGCAGGCTGGAAACACCATATATTTT
CASSPGQAGNTIYF
>TRBV18|-|TRBJ2-7|-
TGTGCCAGCTCACCCAAGGGTTCAGGGGTCGAGCAGTACTTC
CASSPKGSGVEQYF
>TRBV4-1|-|TRBJ1-5|-
TGCGCCAGCAGCCAAGATCCCACCACAGGGATTGCGAGTCAGCCCCAGCATTTT
CASSQDPTTGIASQPQHF
>TRBV9|-|TRBJ1-3|-
TGTGCCAGCAGCTCCAATGGAAACACCATATATTTT
CASSSNGNTIYF
>TRBV5-1|-|TRBJ1-2|-
TGCGCCAGCAGCTTGGGTGGGGCTGTCCATGGCGCCTTC
CASSLGGAVHGAF
>TRBV6-5|-|TRBJ1-3|-
TGTGCCAGCAGGACCGGGTCTTCCTCTGGAAACACCATATATTTT
CASRTGSSSGNTIYF
>TRBV5-4|TRBD1|TRBJ1-2|once
TGTGCCAGCAGCCTGGGACAGGGGGCCGGCTACACCTTC
CASSLGQGAGYTF
>TRBV19|-|TRBJ1-1|-
TGTGCCAGTAGTACAGGACCCCGTGGGGGGGCCCCTGAAGCTTTCTTT
CASSTGPRGGAPEAFF
>TRBV7-9|-|TRBJ2-3|-
TGTGCCAGCAGCTCTCGACCTACAGATACGCAGTATTTT
CASSSRPTDTQYF
>TRBV15|TRBD1|TRBJ2-7|-
TGTGCCACCAGCCCCCAGAGGTGGGGACAGGCGGGCTACGAGCAGTACTTC
CATSPQRWGQAGYEQYF
>TRBV2|-|TRBJ2-1|-
TGTGCCAGCGCTCCCTTGAGTGAGCAGTTCTTC
CASAPLSEQFF
>TRBV7-8|-|TRBJ2-1|-
TGTGCCAGCAGCTTAGTCTCGGATAGCTCCTACAATGAGCAGTTCTTC
CASSLVSDSSYNEQFF
>TRBV4-2|TRBD1|TRBJ1-6|once
TGTGCCAGCAGCCAAGGGAGGACAGGGGGGGATTCACCCCTCCACTTT
CASSQGRTGGDSPLHF
>TRBV7-6|TRBD1|TRBJ2-6|-
TGTGCCAGCACGAGGGACAGCCTCCGCTCTGGGGCCAACGTCCTGACTTTC
CASTRDSLRSGANVLTF
>TRBV9|TRBD1|TRBJ2-7|once
TGTGCCAGCAGCGCCGACAGGGTGTTTGGCGAGCAGTACTTC
CASSADRVFGEQYF
>TRBV9|-|TRBJ1-1|-
TGTGCCAGCAGCCCTCACGTCGGCACTGAAGCTTTCTTT
CASSPHVGTEAFF
>TRBV19|-|TRBJ2-7|-
TGTGCCAGTACCGAAGGACCCTCGGCGGCCTACGAGCAGTACTTC
CASTEGPSAAYEQYF
>TRBV6-6|-|TRBJ2-7|-
TGTGCCACCTTGGGGACCTACGAGCAGTACTTC
CATLGTYEQYF
>TRBV11-3|TRBD2|TRBJ2-1|-
TGTGCCAGCAGCCAAAACCTAGCGGGGGACCTTTACAATGAGCAGTTCTTC
CASSQNLAGDLYNEQFF
>TRBV7-2|-|TRBJ1-6|-
TGTGCCAGCAGCCCCTATAATTCACCCCTCCACTTT
CASSPYNSPLHF
>TRBV19|-|TRBJ1-2|-
TGTGCCGCGGGGCGGGGCTATGGCTACACCTTC
CAAGRGYGYTF
>TRBV27|-|TRBJ2-7|once
TGTGCCAGCAGTTGGGGGCGCGAGCAGTACTTC
CASSWGREQYF
>TRBV5-1|TRBD1|TRBJ2-3|-
TGCGCCAGCTCAGGGGGCAGCACAGATACGCAGTATTTT
CASSGGSTDTQYF
>TRBV5-1|TRBD1|TRBJ1-2|-
TGCGCCAGCAGCTTGAGGGGACAGGGAGACTATGGCTACACCTTC
CASSLRGQGDYGYTF
>TRBV5-1|-|TRBJ1-6|-
TGCGCCAGCAGCCCAGGGTCTGCACCCCTCCACTTT
CASSPGSAPLHF
>TRBV5-6|-|TRBJ1-1|once
TGTGCCAGCAGCTTCCGGGGTCGGACTGAAGCTTTCTTT
CASSFRGRTEAFF
>TRBV7-9|-|TRBJ2-7|-
TGTGCCAGCAGCCACGGGGCAGGGGCCGACGAGCAGTACTTC
CASSHGAGADEQYF
>TRBV6-5|TRBD1|TRBJ1-5|-
TGTGCCAGCAGTCACGGGGGGACAGGGGGTCAGCCCCAGCATTTT
CASSHGGTGGQPQHF
>TRBV5-4|-|TRBJ1-1|-
TGTGCCAGCAGCTTTAGCCCCAACACTGAAGCTTTCTTT
CASSFSPNTEAFF
>TRBV19|TRBD1|TRBJ2-5|once
TGTGCCAGTAGTATAGACGAGACAGGGGGAGAGACCCAGTACTTC
CASSIDETGGETQYF
>TRBV4-1|-|TRBJ2-5|-
TGCGCCAGCAGCCAAGACGGGCGGGGACAAGAGACCCAGTACTTC
CASSQDGRGQETQYF
>TRBV4-1|TRBD1|TRBJ2-7|-
TGCGCCAGCAGCCCTATGACAGGGATCTCTACCTACGAGCAGTACTTC
CASSPMTGISTYEQYF
>TRBV9|-|TRBJ1-2|-
TGTGCCAGCAGCGTAGCTGAGGGCAACTATGGCTACACCTTC
CASSVAEGNYGYTF
>TRBV4-1|-|TRBJ2-1|-
TGCGCCAGCAGCCAAGTTTTAGGAGGGAATGAGCAGTTCTTC
CASSQVLGGNEQFF
>TRBV19|-|TRBJ2-7|once
TGTGCCAGTAGTATGGTGGACTACGAGCAGTACTTC
CASSMVDYEQYF
>TRBV11-2|-|TRBJ2-4|-
TGTGCCAGCAGCGCGACAAACATTCAGTACTTC
CASSATNIQYF
>TRBV29-1|-|TRBJ2-7|-
TGCAGCGTTGTGCCAGAAAAAGCCTACGAGCAGTACTTC
CSVVPEKAYEQYF
>TRBV7-3|-|TRBJ1-6|-
TGTGCCAGCAGCGTCCAGGGGTTAGGAGATTCACCCCTCCACTTT
CASSVQGLGDSPLHF
>TRBV9|-|TRBJ1-4|-
TGTGCCAGCAGCGTAGCAGGGGCTAATGAAAAACTGTTTTTT
CASSVAGANEKLFF
>TRBV7-9|-|TRBJ1-2|-
TGTGCCAGCAGCTTTGGTCGGGGGGCTTTCTATGGCTACACCTTC
CASSFGRGAFYGYTF
>TRBV7-9|-|TRBJ2-2|once
TGTGCCAGCAGCTTAGTGGCCGTGAACACCGGGGAGCTGTTTTTT
CASSLVAVNTGELFF
>TRBV19|-|TRBJ1-1|-
TGTGCCAGTGGACCTAACAGGGAGAACACTGAAGCTTTCTTT
CASGPNRENTEAFF
>TRBV10-1|-|TRBJ2-3|-
TGCGCCAGCAGTGGGAGGCGGAGCACAGATACGCAGTATTTT
CASSGRRSTDTQYF